This T cell receptor beta chain came from a study of blood T cell repertoires in COVID-19. The overall study: The samples span acute and convalescent COVID-19 from the United States, Italy and Spain.

V shed 4 bases, J shed 0 bases, and the junction held 5 bases outside the gene matches. Germline V lookup: CDR1 SEHNR, CDR2 FQNEAQ (reference sequence). This CDR3 is 17 amino acids long. Patients in Seattle were enrolled during active infection, then followed longitudinally. Authors' data handling: Reference gene primers were amplified, and this amplification served to estimate nucleated cell counts. Using immunoSEQ multiplex PCR, the repertoire was profiled, and TCRdb retains in-frame clones only, with some absent. The V and J calls and clone size come from that table; D and trimming were worked out from the DNA. The sample has under 350,000 clones, about 90% seen once.

The chain employs TRBV7-9 and TRBJ2-6; TRBD2 agrees at 8 bases. This receptor was identified in a woman between 25 and 40 years old with COVID-19, enrolled during active disease. Material for sequencing was peripheral blood. The CDR3 region is CASSSLAGLSGANVLTF. The CDR3 DNA reads TGTGCCAGCAGCTCATTAGCGGGACTCTCTGGGGCCAACGTCCTGACTTTC.